This T cell receptor (beta chain) was observed in a study of metastatic and nonmetastatic thyroid tumors. In the study overall: Repertoires from malignant and benign thyroid patients were compared across blood and tumor or nodule tissue. Overall study results and limits: The reported finding was significantly higher TCR beta diversity in malignant thyroid tumors relative to benign nodules, in blood and tumor.

All patients were treatment-naive before thyroid surgery. With respect to this clone: Its antigen is undetermined.

In the authors' workflow: What underpinned the distant-metastasis classifier for papillary thyroid cancer was the set of CDR3 differences across clinicopathological groups. TCRdb re-called clones via MiXCR from the PCR reads. TCRdb assigned the V and J calls; the authors' analysis was not used. Of 18,000 or so clones in the sample, more than 30% are singletons; the top ten hold approximately 17%. This TCR was recovered from a female donor with papillary thyroid cancer or a benign thyroid nodule (not recorded which). Some clones in this sample may be carry-over from other donors' samples. Sequencing was carried out using tumor tissue.

The CDR3 sequence: CASRPSGGNEQFF. The DNA for the CDR3 is TGTGCCAGCAGACCCAGCGGGGGCAATGAGCAGTTCTTC. V and J are TRBV3-1 and TRBJ2-1; TRBD2 aligns across 8 bases. In germline, CDR1 is LGHDT, CDR2 YNNKEL (reference sequence). CDR3 size: 13 residues. Losses at the gene ends were 6 bases for V and 6 bases for J; bases not matched to a gene: 4.